Presented here are 20 T cell receptor beta chains from one specimen sequenced in a study of cytomegalovirus exposure and HLA in healthy donors. The PCR made use of 60 Vbeta and 13 Jbeta primers. Repertoires were generated with immunoSEQ multiplex PCR, while TCRdb's copy carries only in-frame clones and drops some. This sample has 150,000 to 200,000 clones; 60% to 80% occur once, and the top ten carry roughly an eighth. Sequencing was carried out using PBMCs. The receptors originated from a woman in her thirties or forties in good health and CMV-seronegative.

The chain recombines TRBV7-9 with TRBJ1-2; a possible D gene is TRBD1 (5 bases). This CDR3 comprises 15 residues. Trimming took off 3 bases at V and 8 bases at J, with 19 bases between the two ends. Germline CDR1 reads SEHNR; CDR2 reads FQNEAQ (reference sequence). CDR3 residues: CASSLGGVGRDGYTF. In nucleotides, the CDR3 is TGTGCCAGCAGCTTGGGGGGAGTGGGTCGAGACGGCTACACCTTC.

V usage is TRBV29-1 and J usage is TRBJ2-7; possible D gene TRBD2, 7 bases. Trimming pared 0 bases from V and 5 bases from J, leaving 17 bases between. The germline V gene has CDR1 SQVTM and CDR2 ANQGSEA. CDR3 length: 15 amino acids. CDR3 sequence: CSVEDRWRGGDEQYF. As DNA, the CDR3 is TGCAGCGTTGAAGATCGGTGGAGGGGGGGGGACGAGCAGTACTTC.

This rearrangement joins TRBV6-1 to TRBJ2-1, with 7 positions matching TRBD2. The CDR3 extends over 13 amino acids. CDR1 and CDR2 (germline): MNHNS, SASEGT. The ends lost 3 bases at V and 9 bases at J; junction bases unmatched: 5. Here the CDR3 reads CASSEVREAEQFF. The DNA for the CDR3 is TGTGCCAGCAGTGAGGTTCGGGAGGCTGAGCAGTTCTTC.

This clone was observed once. J is TRBJ1-3 and V is TRBV19; D ambiguous. The CDR3 sequence is 17 residues long. Germline V gives CDR1 LNHDA, CDR2 SQIVND (reference sequence). Trimming stripped 3 bases from V and 3 bases from J, with 18 bases between. CDR3 amino acids: CASSISFGGSGGNTIYF. In DNA form, the CDR3 reads TGTGCCAGTAGTATTAGTTTCGGAGGGTCCGGTGGAAACACCATATATTTT.

The genes are TRBV19 and TRBJ1-4, with TRBD1 matching 7 bases. V lost 9 bases, J lost 4 bases, and 5 bases stayed unmatched. This CDR3 spans 13 amino acids. Germline V gives CDR1 LNHDA, CDR2 SQIVND (reference sequence). In DNA, the CDR3 is TGTGCCAGCCGGGGACAGAGTAATGAAAAACTGTTTTTT. Translated, it gives CASRGQSNEKLFF. The whole variable domain, filled in from reference TRBV19 and TRBJ1-4, reads DGGITQSPKYLFRKEGQNVTLSCEQNLNHDAMYWYRQDPGQGLRLIYYSQIVNDFQKGDIAEGYSVSREKKESFPLTVTSAQKNPTAFYLCASRGQSNEKLFFGSGTQLSVL.

This clone showed up just a few times. The chain carries TRBV7-3 and TRBJ2-1; 9 bases fit TRBD1. After removal of 5 bases from V and 4 bases from J, the junction contained 6 bases not matched to a gene. This CDR3 contains 15 residues. Germline V gene sequence: CDR1 SGHTA, CDR2 FQGTGA. CDR3 DNA sequence: TGTGCCAGCAGCCAACGACAGGGGGGTTACAATGAGCAGTTCTTC. This translates into CASSQRQGGYNEQFF.

The chain is built from TRBV6-1 and TRBJ2-7; D perhaps matches TRBD1 (6 bases). V was shortened by 0 bases and J by 4 bases, with 13 bases between the two germline ends. Germline CDR1 MNHNS, CDR2 SASEGT. CDR3 size: 15 residues. CDR3 residues: CASSEALQGLYEQYF. The CDR3 DNA reads TGTGCCAGCAGTGAAGCGCTTCAGGGGCTTTACGAGCAGTACTTC.

The V call is TRBV2, the J call TRBJ2-3; 14 bases are a match to TRBD2. J lost 2 bases, V lost 7 bases, and 20 bases had no gene match. Germline V CDR1 and CDR2: SNHLY, FYNNEI. The CDR3 is 21 residues long. The CDR3 here is CASTPKPGLAGENWVTDTQYF. The CDR3, as DNA: TGTGCCAGCACCCCTAAGCCGGGACTAGCGGGAGAGAACTGGGTCACAGATACGCAGTATTTT.

This clone was seen more than once but under ten times. The V gene is TRBV18, the J gene TRBJ1-1, with TRBD1 identical over 7 bases. The ends lost 3 bases at V and 3 bases at J; junction bases unmatched: 1. The CDR3 extends over 13 amino acids. Germline CDR1 is KGHSH and CDR2 is LQKENI. CDR3 DNA sequence: TGTGCCAGCTCACCTGGGACAGACACTGAAGCTTTCTTT. This sequence encodes CASSPGTDTEAFF.

CDR3 loop: CASSRGGGPDTQYF. The CDR3 bases are TGTGCCAGCAGCCGAGGGGGGGGCCCAGATACGCAGTATTTT. The rearrangement uses TRBV7-2 and TRBJ2-3; maybe TRBD2 (7 bases). This CDR3 has 14 amino acids. Germline loops: CDR1 SGHTA, CDR2 FQGNSA. The germline V and J ends were trimmed by 5 bases and 4 bases, with 13 bases remaining between them.

This clone showed up just once. The V call is TRBV2, the J call TRBJ2-5, with 9 nucleotides matching TRBD1. CDR1 and CDR2 (germline): SNHLY, FYNNEI. V was pared by 5 bases and J by 3 bases, with 7 bases of the junction left unmatched. CDR3 length: 15 amino acids. The CDR3 sequence: CASSQGQGGKETQYF. The CDR3 coding sequence is TGTGCCAGCAGTCAGGGACAGGGCGGTAAAGAGACCCAGTACTTC.

V and J are TRBV21-1 and TRBJ1-5; no check of the table's D call, TRBD1, against the DNA was made. TRBV21-1 is a listed pseudogene. This CDR3 comprises 16 residues. CDR3 DNA sequence: TGTGCCAGCATCCAAGTCCGGGACAGGGGACATCAGCCCCAGCATTTT. It is translated as CASIQVRDRGHQPQHF.

The V call is TRBV5-1, the J call TRBJ2-3; 9 bases are shared with TRBD1. Germline CDR1 is SGHRS and CDR2 is YFSETQ. This CDR3 contains 15 residues. J gave up 3 bases and V 2 bases, and 4 bases lay outside the gene matches. CDR3 residues: CASSFYGQGTDTQYF. The CDR3 DNA sequence: TGCGCCAGCAGCTTTTATGGACAGGGGACAGATACGCAGTATTTT.

This clone was counted a single time. The chain couples TRBV5-4 to TRBJ1-1; perhaps TRBD1 as D (5 bases). V was clipped by 1 base and J by 5 bases, with 12 bases between them. Germline values: CDR1 SGHNT, CDR2 YYREEE (reference sequence). This CDR3 has 14 amino acids. CDR3 region: CASSLMRGETEAFF. In nucleotides, the CDR3 is TGTGCCAGCAGCTTGATGCGGGGGGAAACTGAAGCTTTCTTT. The whole variable domain, remainder taken from reference TRBV5-4 and TRBJ1-1, is ETGVTQSPTHLIKTRGQQVTLRCSSQSGHNTVSWYQQALGQGPQFIFQYYREEENGRGNFPPRFSGLQFPNYSSELNVNALELDDSALYLCASSLMRGETEAFFGQGTRLTVV.

This clone was recorded only once. The chain carries TRBV28 and TRBJ2-1, with 7 bases identical to TRBD2. The germline CDR1 and CDR2 sequences are MDHEN and SYDVKM. Trimming at V came to 4 bases and at J to 4 bases, leaving 7 bases not matched to a gene. The CDR3 runs 15 residues. The CDR3 here is CASSYNRGSYNEQFF. CDR3 bases: TGTGCCAGCAGTTACAATCGCGGGAGTTACAATGAGCAGTTCTTC.

A few counts support this clone. The chain employs TRBV28 and TRBJ1-1; D is ambiguous. Trimming pared 7 bases from V and 7 bases from J, leaving 16 bases between. The CDR3 runs 13 residues. CDR1 and CDR2 (germline): MDHEN, SYDVKM. The CDR3 DNA reads TGTGCCAGCAAGTCGGGTGGTCCCATTGAAGCTTTCTTT. It specifies CASKSGGPIEAFF.

This chain joins TRBV5-1 and TRBJ2-3; perhaps D is TRBD1 or TRBD2 (6 bases each). CDR1 and CDR2 (germline): SGHRS, YFSETQ. Trimming took 9 bases from V and 0 from J, leaving 14 bases between them. The CDR3 spans 14 residues. As DNA, the CDR3 is TGCGCCACCAGGGGACTGGCTAGCACAGATACGCAGTATTTT. This translates into CATRGLASTDTQYF.

J is TRBJ1-1 and V is TRBV19, with a weak D call TRBD1 (6 bases). CDR3 length: 15 amino acids. Germline V gene sequence: CDR1 LNHDA, CDR2 SQIVND (reference sequence). With 7 bases removed from V and 7 bases from J, the gap between germline ends came to 22 bases. The CDR3: CASTIGTPGRVEAFF. CDR3 bases: TGTGCCAGTACCATCGGGACACCCGGCAGGGTTGAAGCTTTCTTT.

The chain recombines TRBV28 with TRBJ1-1; tentatively, D is TRBD1 (5 bases). Trimming cost V 8 bases and J 1 base, with 29 bases left between them. This CDR3 is built from 19 residues. In germline, CDR1 is MDHEN, CDR2 SYDVKM. The CDR3 sequence is CASLHRGGADRRENTEAFF. CDR3 nucleotides: TGTGCCAGCCTCCATCGAGGAGGGGCAGATAGACGGGAGAACACTGAAGCTTTCTTT.

The chain couples TRBV28 to TRBJ1-2; TRBD1 is a possible D gene (6 bases). CDR1 is MDHEN, CDR2 SYDVKM, per germline. The CDR3 sequence is 15 residues long. Trimming took off 7 bases at V and 4 bases at J, with 19 bases between the two ends. DNA for the CDR3: TGTGCCAGCACATCCCGACCACAGGGCGGCTATGGCTACACCTTC. Translated: CASTSRPQGGYGYTF.